What follows are 23 T cell receptor beta chains derived from one specimen sequenced in a study of blood T cell repertoires in COVID-19 (dated by TCRdb to about 2020). The library was produced with the immunoSEQ multiplex PCR assay. As stored in TCRdb, this immuneACCESS dataset retains in-frame rearrangements with V and J assigned. A fraction of the clones does not appear; measured against another copy, unresolved V genes explain less than half of the discrepancy, and the remainder lacks a known reason. The sample table contains about 170,000 clones; only one count was recorded for approximately 84% of them. Approximately 2.6% of the sample belongs to the ten largest clones. Sample: peripheral blood. The receptors were gathered from a woman aged 80 or over with COVID-19, enrolled during active disease.

V gene TRBV5-1 combines with J gene TRBJ1-2; 9 bases map to TRBD1. Trimming cost V 2 bases and J 7 bases; bases outside gene matches: 9. From germline, CDR1 is SGHRS and CDR2 YFSETQ. CDR3 length: 15 residues. CDR3 sequence reads: CASSFTPGQGVGYTF. The CDR3 nucleotides read TGCGCCAGCAGCTTTACTCCGGGACAGGGAGTTGGCTACACCTTC.

This clone turned up a few times. The V gene is TRBV11-2, the J gene TRBJ1-6; D gene ambiguous. The CDR3 sequence is 14 residues long. Germline loops: CDR1 SGHAT, CDR2 FQNNGV. Trimming removed 5 bases at V and 9 bases at J, with 14 bases between. CDR3 nucleotides: TGTGCCAGCAGCGCCCAGGAGGGTATTTCACCCCTCCACTTT. Translation: CASSAQEGISPLHF.

This clone was picked up a small number of times. CDR3 sequence (DNA): TGTGCCAGCAGCAGCCCGAACACCGGGGAGCTGTTTTTT. It is translated as CASSSPNTGELFF. The rearrangement joins TRBV11-3 to TRBJ2-2; D not resolved. This CDR3 spans 13 amino acids. Germline CDR1 and CDR2: SGHNT and YENEEA. Trimming took 5 bases from V and 0 from J, leaving 4 bases between them.

The chain uses TRBV28 and TRBJ2-2, with TRBD2 matching over 8 bases. The CDR3 is 18 residues long. V shed 6 bases, J shed 0 bases, and the junction held 12 bases outside the gene matches. CDR1 is MDHEN, CDR2 SYDVKM, per germline. CDR3 amino acids: CASRSPLGRGTNTGELFF. Written as DNA, the CDR3 is TGTGCCAGCAGATCCCCTCTCGGGAGGGGGACGAACACCGGGGAGCTGTTTTTT.

This clone came up many times. This chain links TRBV2 with TRBJ1-6; TRBD1 might be the D (6 bases). The CDR3 consists of 11 residues. V was shortened by 5 bases and J by 10 bases, with 6 bases between the two germline ends. Looked up from germline, CDR1 is SNHLY and CDR2 is FYNNEI. The CDR3 sequence is CASSTGSPLHF. In DNA form, the CDR3 reads TGTGCCAGCAGTACAGGGTCACCCCTCCACTTT.

This chain joins TRBV9 and TRBJ1-6; 9 bases line up with TRBD1. The CDR3 is made up of 17 amino acids. J gave up 0 bases and V 3 bases, and 4 bases lay outside the gene matches. Germline assignment: CDR1 SGDLS and CDR2 YYNGEE. The CDR3 bases are TGTGCCAGCAGCGAGGGACAGGGCCGCTCCTATAATTCACCCCTCCACTTT. Its translation: CASSEGQGRSYNSPLHF.

This clone appeared once. The chain couples TRBV6-6 to TRBJ1-6; no definite D call. The CDR3 length is 17 residues. The ends were cut back, 5 bases at V and 0 bases at J, with 14 bases in the middle. Germline assignment: CDR1 MNHNY and CDR2 SVGAGI (reference sequence). CDR3: CASSQWGVSSYNSPLHF. DNA of the CDR3: TGTGCCAGCAGTCAGTGGGGAGTGAGCTCCTATAATTCACCCCTCCACTTT.

This clone has only a few counts. The rearrangement uses TRBV11-3 and TRBJ2-2, with a tentative D call TRBD1 (5 bases). Germline V CDR1 and CDR2: SGHNT, YENEEA. The V gene lost 3 bases and the J gene lost 4 bases, with 9 bases spanning the gap. The CDR3 consists of 14 residues. CDR3 in amino acids: CASSFRQSTGELFF. The CDR3 nucleotides are TGTGCCAGCAGCTTTCGACAGAGCACCGGGGAGCTGTTTTTT.

The chain is built from TRBV5-6 and TRBJ2-5, with 8 bases aligning to TRBD2. The germline V gene has CDR1 SGHDT and CDR2 YYEEEE. CDR3 length equals 16 residues. V trimming: 4 bases; J trimming: 2 bases; junction bases outside the gene matches: 10. The CDR3 sequence: CASSPREGPYQETQYF. The CDR3 DNA reads as TGTGCCAGCAGCCCCCGGGAGGGACCGTATCAAGAGACCCAGTACTTC.

The CDR3 region is CAWSPSPPRDRASQYF. CDR3 nucleotides: TGTGCCTGGAGTCCCTCGCCCCCTCGGGACAGGGCATCACAGTACTTC. V usage is TRBV30 and J usage is TRBJ2-7; TRBD1 agrees at 9 bases. V lost 2 bases to trimming and J lost 10 bases; unmatched junction nucleotides: 18. Per germline, CDR1 GTSNPN and CDR2 SVGIG (reference sequence). The CDR3 extends over 16 amino acids.

The chain recombines TRBV19 with TRBJ2-5; 7 bases map to TRBD1. Losses at the gene ends were 5 bases for V and 0 bases for J; bases not matched to a gene: 9. The CDR3 is made up of 16 amino acids. Germline V gene data show CDR1 as LNHDA and CDR2 as SQIVND (reference sequence). The CDR3 spells CASSPVGRGYQETQYF. In nucleotides, the CDR3 is TGTGCCAGTAGTCCAGTTGGCAGGGGGTACCAAGAGACCCAGTACTTC.

This chain connects TRBV15 to TRBJ1-5, with no clear D. The CDR3 loop spans 14 amino acids. CDR1 LNHNV and CDR2 YYDKDF come from the germline V gene (reference sequence). Trimming removed 4 bases at V and 5 bases at J, with 12 bases between. The CDR3 loop reads CATSKRRADQPQHF. The DNA of the CDR3 is TGTGCCACCAGCAAAAGGCGGGCAGATCAGCCCCAGCATTTT.

The rearrangement links TRBV5-1 to TRBJ2-1; D perhaps matches TRBD1 (5 bases). The CDR3 runs 15 residues. V was cut by 0 bases and J by 4 bases, with 11 bases left in between. Per the germline V gene, CDR1 is SGHRS and CDR2 is YFSETQ. The CDR3 DNA follows: TGCGCCAGCAGCTTGGGTCGACAGACGTACAATGAGCAGTTCTTC. This encodes CASSLGRQTYNEQFF. The entire variable domain, with the rest obtained from reference TRBV5-1 and TRBJ2-1, is as follows: KAGVTQTPRYLIKTRGQQVTLSCSPISGHRSVSWYQQTPGQGLQFLFEYFSETQRNKGNFPGRFSGRQFSNSRSEMNVSTLELGDSALYLCASSLGRQTYNEQFFGPGTRLTVL.

V is TRBV5-1 and J is TRBJ1-2; 9 positions agree with TRBD1. Germline values: CDR1 SGHRS, CDR2 YFSETQ. J lost 3 bases, V lost 3 bases, and 6 bases had no gene match. The CDR3 is 15 amino acids. This CDR3 reads CASSSQGAVDYGYTF. The CDR3 DNA follows: TGCGCCAGCAGCTCACAGGGGGCAGTCGACTATGGCTACACCTTC.

The table lists this clone with a count of one. The V gene is TRBV19, the J gene TRBJ2-2; possible D gene TRBD2, 6 bases. The CDR3 runs to 16 residues. Germline CDR1 is LNHDA and CDR2 is SQIVND (reference sequence). V lost 4 bases to trimming and J lost 2 bases, with 14 bases between them. The CDR3 sequence: CASSSPPGLNTGELFF. In DNA form, the CDR3 reads TGTGCCAGTAGTAGCCCCCCGGGACTTAACACCGGGGAGCTGTTTTTT.

The rearrangement joins TRBV7-2 to TRBJ1-1; possible D gene TRBD1, 5 bases. The CDR3 totals 14 residues. Trimming removed 2 bases from V and 1 base from J, with 8 bases in between. The germline CDR1 and CDR2 sequences are SGHTA and FQGNSA. CDR3: CASSLYQGNTEAFF. The DNA of the CDR3 is TGTGCCAGCAGCTTATATCAGGGGAACACTGAAGCTTTCTTT.

The chain joins TRBV29-1 to TRBJ2-2, with TRBD2 identical over 8 bases. The CDR3 extends over 14 amino acids. Germline trimming cut 4 bases from V and 8 bases from J; bases unmatched to any gene: 9. Germline assignment: CDR1 SQVTM and CDR2 ANQGSEA. This CDR3 is CSVGGHSGAGELFF. For the CDR3, the DNA is TGCAGCGTTGGGGGCCATAGCGGGGCGGGGGAGCTGTTTTTT.

The chain combines TRBV7-9 with TRBJ2-1; D call uncertain. The CDR3 consists of 12 residues. CDR1 is SEHNR and CDR2 is FQNEAQ in the germline V gene (reference sequence). V was clipped by 10 bases and J by 16 bases, with 23 bases between them. CDR3: CAIKFSGGLLFF. The CDR3 DNA is TGTGCCATCAAGTTCTCTGGCGGTTTGTTATTCTTC.

The chain's CDR3 is CATEGGTGDTQYF. As DNA, the CDR3 is TGTGCCACCGAGGGGGGGACGGGAGATACGCAGTATTTT. The rearrangement links TRBV2 to TRBJ2-3; possibly TRBD2 for D (7 bases). Trimming took off 10 bases at V and 5 bases at J, with 16 bases between the two ends. CDR1 and CDR2 (germline): SNHLY, FYNNEI. The CDR3 sequence is 13 residues long.

This clone was recorded at least ten times. The chain carries TRBV6-5 and TRBJ2-7; tentative D call: TRBD2 (5 bases). The V and J ends lost 6 bases and 7 bases respectively, with 16 bases between them. Germline V gene lookup returns CDR1 MNHEY and CDR2 SVGAGI. The CDR3 sequence is 13 residues long. CDR3 sequence reads: CASSSVGVGEQYF. CDR3 sequence (DNA): TGTGCCAGCAGCTCCGTCGGGGTGGGGGAGCAGTACTTC.

A single count supports this clone. The chain links TRBV4-1 to TRBJ2-7; 11 bases are shared with TRBD2. Germline V CDR1 and CDR2: MGHRA, YSYEKL. CDR3 length: 15 residues. Trimming at V came to 1 base and at J to 4 bases, leaving 3 bases not matched to a gene. The CDR3 loop is CASSQGLAGKYEQYF. For the CDR3, the DNA is TGCGCCAGCAGCCAAGGACTAGCGGGGAAATACGAGCAGTACTTC.

The V call is TRBV7-9, the J call TRBJ1-1; no firm D call. The germline V gene encodes CDR1 SEHNR and CDR2 FQNEAQ (reference sequence). The CDR3 sequence is 14 residues long. V lost 3 bases to trimming and J lost 6 bases, with 14 bases between them. The CDR3 reads CASSFLQVGPEAFF. As DNA, the CDR3 is TGTGCCAGCAGCTTTCTCCAGGTTGGCCCTGAAGCTTTCTTT.

The chain combines TRBV19 with TRBJ2-2; D is possibly TRBD2 (5 bases). The germline V gene encodes CDR1 LNHDA and CDR2 SQIVND (reference sequence). The CDR3 covers 17 residues. Between the trimmed V and J ends, which lost 0 bases and 4 bases, there was a span of 15 bases. CDR3 region: CASSIDLHRGFTGELFF. The CDR3 nucleotides read TGTGCCAGTAGTATAGATCTTCATCGGGGTTTCACCGGGGAGCTGTTTTTT. The full variable domain, rest sourced from reference TRBV19 and TRBJ2-2, is DGGITQSPKYLFRKEGQNVTLSCEQNLNHDAMYWYRQDPGQGLRLIYYSQIVNDFQKGDIAEGYSVSREKKESFPLTVTSAQKNPTAFYLCASSIDLHRGFTGELFFGEGSRLTVL.